These 29 T cell receptor beta chains originate from one sample sequenced in a study of cytomegalovirus exposure and HLA in healthy donors. Assay: immunoSEQ multiplex PCR; the TCRdb copy retains only in-frame clones and omits some. The table shows approximately 160,000 clones, with 80% to 90% occurring only once. Sequencing was done on a sample of PBMCs. The receptors here all came from a woman aged 18-29 years in good health and CMV-seronegative.

V usage is TRBV6-6 and J usage is TRBJ2-7; D ambiguous. The ends were cut back, 0 bases at V and 3 bases at J, with 9 bases in the middle. The CDR3 has 14 amino acids. Germline V CDR1 and CDR2: MNHNY, SVGAGI (reference sequence). The chain's CDR3 is CASSYSGFGYEQYF. The CDR3 DNA is TGTGCCAGCAGTTACTCCGGGTTTGGCTACGAGCAGTACTTC.

The rearrangement uses TRBV5-1 and TRBJ2-3; D gene unclear. The CDR3 totals 15 residues. Trimming stripped 0 bases from V and 2 bases from J, with 10 bases between. CDR1 is SGHRS, CDR2 YFSETQ, per germline. The CDR3 loop reads CASSLDPTITDTQYF. CDR3 DNA: TGCGCCAGCAGCTTGGACCCCACAATCACAGATACGCAGTATTTT.

This sequence joins TRBV6-5 and TRBJ1-1; D gene ambiguous. V gave up 2 bases and J gave up 0 bases, with 10 bases separating them. The CDR3 covers 15 residues. CDR1 MNHEY and CDR2 SVGAGI come from the germline V gene. The CDR3 bases are TGTGCCAGCAGTTACGAGTGGCAGGTGAACACTGAAGCTTTCTTT. Protein sequence: CASSYEWQVNTEAFF.

The chain carries TRBV7-9 and TRBJ2-3; 8 bases are a match to TRBD1. Germline CDR1 SEHNR, CDR2 FQNEAQ (reference sequence). The V and J ends lost 4 bases and 0 bases, in that order; junction bases with no gene match: 12. The length of the CDR3 is 18 residues. CDR3 coding DNA: TGTGCCAGCAGCTCCCCCTTGGACAGGGCCACTAGCACAGATACGCAGTATTTT. Translated, it gives CASSSPLDRATSTDTQYF.

This chain joins TRBV7-8 and TRBJ2-7; 7 bases map to TRBD1. V dropped 5 bases and J dropped 0; count of bases not matched to a gene: 7. This CDR3 has 15 residues. The germline V gene has CDR1 SGHVS and CDR2 FQNEAQ. The CDR3 loop is CASSPTGAHSYEQYF. CDR3 nucleotides: TGTGCCAGCAGCCCTACAGGGGCCCACTCCTACGAGCAGTACTTC.

The chain carries TRBV27 and TRBJ2-7, with D perhaps TRBD2 (6 bases). The CDR3 consists of 14 residues. The germline gives CDR1 MNHEY, CDR2 SMNVEV (reference sequence). V dropped 5 bases and J dropped 5 bases, with 16 bases sitting between them. CDR3 sequence reads: CASSLREAHNEQYF. As DNA, the CDR3 is TGTGCCAGCAGTCTTAGGGAGGCGCACAACGAGCAGTACTTC.

This clone has only one observation. The V gene is TRBV7-8, the J gene TRBJ2-1; possibly TRBD1 for D (6 bases). The germline V and J ends were trimmed by 3 bases and 2 bases, with 8 bases remaining between them. CDR3 length: 14 amino acids. The germline V gene has CDR1 SGHVS and CDR2 FQNEAQ. The CDR3 loop is CASSFEGAYNEQFF. In DNA, the CDR3 is TGTGCCAGCAGCTTCGAGGGGGCCTACAATGAGCAGTTCTTC.

This sequence joins TRBV19 and TRBJ2-3; possibly TRBD2 for D (5 bases). Trimming cost V 3 bases and J 0 bases, with 16 bases left between them. Germline loops: CDR1 LNHDA, CDR2 SQIVND (reference sequence). This CDR3 region has 17 residues. CDR3 in amino acids: CASSIRPLATSTDTQYF. Here the CDR3 DNA reads TGTGCCAGTAGTATCAGGCCATTAGCGACTAGCACAGATACGCAGTATTTT.

The chain joins TRBV6-5 to TRBJ1-4; D is possibly TRBD1 (6 bases). In germline, CDR1 is MNHEY, CDR2 SVGAGI. CDR3 size: 16 residues. V dropped 0 bases and J dropped 2 bases, with 10 bases sitting between them. CDR3 in DNA: TGTGCCAGCAGTTACTCGGGGGCAGGCACTAATGAAAAACTGTTTTTT. Its protein is CASSYSGAGTNEKLFF.

The V gene is TRBV6-6, the J gene TRBJ2-3, with D unresolved. Germline V gene sequence: CDR1 MNHNY, CDR2 SVGAGI (reference sequence). The V gene lost 6 bases and the J gene lost 0 bases, with 16 bases spanning the gap. CDR3 length: 16 residues. In DNA form, the CDR3 reads TGTGCCAGCAGCCCGAGGATCCTTCGGAGCACAGATACGCAGTATTTT. This translates into CASSPRILRSTDTQYF.

This chain joins TRBV6-1 and TRBJ2-1, with no clear D. The CDR3 is made up of 15 amino acids. Germline CDR1 and CDR2: MNHNS and SASEGT. Between the trimmed V and J ends, which lost 2 bases and 7 bases, there was a span of 15 bases. The CDR3 protein is CASSEYGGGRNEQFF. The CDR3 region has the DNA TGTGCCAGCAGTGAATATGGCGGCGGCCGTAATGAGCAGTTCTTC.

This clone has more than one count but fewer than ten. The chain combines TRBV18 with TRBJ2-7; D not resolved. Trimming cost V 4 bases and J 6 bases, with 10 bases left between them. CDR1 KGHSH and CDR2 LQKENI come from the germline V gene. This CDR3 comprises 12 residues. This chain's CDR3 is CASSRGDSEQYF. The CDR3 DNA is TGTGCCAGCTCACGAGGAGACTCCGAGCAGTACTTC.

J is TRBJ2-4 and V is TRBV5-1; 10 bases match TRBD1. V shed 5 bases, J shed 3 bases, and the junction held 14 bases outside the gene matches. The CDR3 covers 18 residues. Germline V gene sequence: CDR1 SGHRS, CDR2 YFSETQ. The DNA of the CDR3 is TGCGCCAGCAGTCCTGTTTCCGGGACAGGGGACGGCAAAAACATTCAGTACTTC. This encodes CASSPVSGTGDGKNIQYF.

The chain recombines TRBV6-1 with TRBJ1-2; no clear D. Deletions cut 6 bases from V and 3 bases from J, with 14 bases between. Per the germline V gene, CDR1 is MNHNS and CDR2 is SASEGT. This CDR3 is built from 14 residues. The CDR3 is CASRVRNIYYGYTF. In DNA form, the CDR3 reads TGTGCCAGCAGGGTCAGGAATATCTACTATGGCTACACCTTC.

The chain has TRBV5-6 and TRBJ2-6; a possible D gene is TRBD2 (6 bases). This CDR3 is built from 14 residues. The germline V gene encodes CDR1 SGHDT and CDR2 YYEEEE. Trimming took off 3 bases at V and 4 bases at J, with 8 bases between the two ends. The CDR3 nucleotides read TGTGCCAGCAGCTCCGGGAGAGGGGCCAACGTCCTGACTTTC. Its translation is CASSSGRGANVLTF.

This sequence joins TRBV9 and TRBJ2-7; TRBD2 is a possible D gene (7 bases). Germline loops: CDR1 SGDLS, CDR2 YYNGEE. Trimming stripped 4 bases from V and 5 bases from J, with 25 bases between. This CDR3 is built from 17 residues. CDR3 DNA: TGTGCCAGCAGCTTCCACCCGTCGGAGGGGGGGCGCGACGAGCAGTACTTC. Protein product: CASSFHPSEGGRDEQYF.

This clone was observed once. The genes are TRBV5-1 and TRBJ1-4, with D perhaps TRBD1 (5 bases). Trimming removed 1 base from V and 0 bases from J, with 7 bases in between. Germline CDR1 and CDR2: SGHRS and YFSETQ. The CDR3 consists of 15 residues. CDR3 DNA: TGCGCCAGCAGCTTGCAGGGTTCAACTAATGAAAAACTGTTTTTT. Translating it yields CASSLQGSTNEKLFF. Using reference TRBV5-1 and TRBJ1-4 for the parts outside the CDR3, the full variable domain is KAGVTQTPRYLIKTRGQQVTLSCSPISGHRSVSWYQQTPGQGLQFLFEYFSETQRNKGNFPGRFSGRQFSNSRSEMNVSTLELGDSALYLCASSLQGSTNEKLFFGSGTQLSVL.

This clone showed up just once. This sequence joins TRBV5-6 and TRBJ2-1, with D possibly matching TRBD1 (6 bases). Germline V CDR1 and CDR2: SGHDT, YYEEEE. This CDR3 comprises 15 residues. V dropped 0 bases and J dropped 12 bases, with 19 bases sitting between them. The DNA for the CDR3 is TGTGCCAGCAGCTTGGCCACCCTGCCCCTACAGGGGCAGTTCTTC. Encoded protein: CASSLATLPLQGQFF.

V gene TRBV29-1 combines with J gene TRBJ2-5; TRBD1 agrees at 8 bases. CDR1 and CDR2 (germline): SQVTM, ANQGSEA. The ends lost 1 base at V and 4 bases at J; junction bases unmatched: 5. The CDR3 loop spans 14 amino acids. CDR3 sequence reads: CSVEGQGARETQYF. The CDR3 coding sequence is TGCAGCGTTGAAGGCCAGGGGGCAAGAGAGACCCAGTACTTC.

This clone has just one count. This chain's CDR3 is CASSPDVAGGYNEQFF. CDR3 nucleotides: TGTGCCAGCAGCCCGGACGTCGCGGGGGGCTACAATGAGCAGTTCTTC. The chain has TRBV5-4 and TRBJ2-1; the match to TRBD2 covers 8 bases. CDR3 length: 16 amino acids. The germline CDR1 and CDR2 sequences are SGHNT and YYREEE (reference sequence). J lost 3 bases, V lost 4 bases, and 9 bases had no gene match.

This clone was observed a single time. The J gene is TRBJ2-7, the V gene TRBV11-2; 12 bases line up with TRBD2. The CDR3 has 14 residues. V was pared by 4 bases and J by 7 bases, with 5 bases of the junction left unmatched. Looked up from germline, CDR1 is SGHAT and CDR2 is FQNNGV. This chain's CDR3 is CASSWGLAGGEQYF. CDR3 nucleotides: TGTGCCAGCAGCTGGGGACTAGCGGGTGGGGAGCAGTACTTC.

This sequence joins TRBV10-3 and TRBJ2-7; D unclear. Between the trimmed V and J ends, which lost 0 bases and 0 bases, there was a span of 3 bases. CDR1 is ENHRY and CDR2 is SYGVKD in the germline V gene. This CDR3 is 13 amino acids long. The CDR3 DNA reads TGTGCCATCAGTGAGTCAGCCTCCTACGAGCAGTACTTC. Its protein is CAISESASYEQYF.

V and J are TRBV9 and TRBJ2-1; TRBD2 agrees at 10 bases. Trimming took 4 bases from V and 8 from J; bases not matched to a gene: 12. The germline CDR1 and CDR2 sequences are SGDLS and YYNGEE. CDR3 size: 16 residues. CDR3 loop: CASSSEGAGGPDEQFF. The DNA for the CDR3 is TGTGCCAGCAGCTCCGAGGGAGCGGGGGGGCCCGATGAGCAGTTCTTC.

This clone has just a few counts. The CDR3 region has the DNA TGTGCCAGCAGCCTGGAGGGCCTGGGGGAGCAGTACTTC. Translation: CASSLEGLGEQYF. The chain couples TRBV11-2 to TRBJ2-7, with a possible D match to TRBD2 (6 bases). Deletions cut 5 bases from V and 7 bases from J, with 15 bases between. The CDR3 consists of 13 residues. CDR1 SGHAT and CDR2 FQNNGV come from the germline V gene.

The V and J genes are TRBV19 and TRBJ1-1; TRBD1 matches 8 bases. The length of the CDR3 is 13 residues. V shed 9 bases, J shed 3 bases, and the junction held 6 bases outside the gene matches. CDR1 is LNHDA and CDR2 is SQIVND in the germline V gene (reference sequence). DNA for the CDR3: TGTGCCAGCGGGGACAGGTTTTACACTGAAGCTTTCTTT. This sequence encodes CASGDRFYTEAFF.

The chain couples TRBV5-1 to TRBJ2-5; D might be TRBD1 (5 bases). This CDR3 is 11 amino acids long. The germline V gene encodes CDR1 SGHRS and CDR2 YFSETQ. V shed 7 bases and J shed 2 bases, with 6 bases lying between them. CDR3 DNA sequence: TGCGCCAGCCGACAGCAAGAGACCCAGTACTTC. Protein sequence: CASRQQETQYF.

The chain links TRBV7-2 to TRBJ2-3; unclear D gene. V shed 6 bases and J shed 3 bases, with 7 bases lying between them. Germline loops: CDR1 SGHTA, CDR2 FQGNSA. The length of the CDR3 is 12 residues. As DNA, the CDR3 is TGTGCCAGCAGGTCCCTAACAGATACGCAGTATTTT. This gives the protein CASRSLTDTQYF.

V and J are TRBV27 and TRBJ2-1; TRBD2 aligns across 8 bases. V lost 7 bases to trimming and J lost 4 bases; unmatched junction nucleotides: 15. Germline loops: CDR1 MNHEY, CDR2 SMNVEV (reference sequence). The CDR3 length is 17 residues. CDR3 in amino acids: CASTPWAGGTGYNEQFF. CDR3 nucleotides: TGTGCCAGCACACCATGGGCGGGAGGTACAGGTTACAATGAGCAGTTCTTC.

V usage is TRBV14 and J usage is TRBJ1-6, with 7 bases lining up with TRBD1. Losses at the gene ends were 10 bases for V and 9 bases for J; bases not matched to a gene: 15. The CDR3 is 15 residues long. Per germline, CDR1 SGHDN and CDR2 FVKESK. The CDR3 region has the DNA TGTGCCACCAGGAGAACCGGGACAGCGGGTTCACCCCTCCACTTT. It translates to CATRRTGTAGSPLHF.